This T cell receptor (beta chain) is from a study of T cell responses to AZD1222 COVID-19 vaccine. With 7 bases removed from V and 4 bases from J, the gap between germline ends came to 11 bases. The CDR3 is made up of 13 amino acids. Second-dose intervals of approximately 4 or approximately 12 weeks were pooled. Clones were read by immunoSEQ multiplex PCR, and TCRdb kept only the in-frame ones, dropping some. This sample carries some 130,000 clones, over 80% of them seen once, and the ten largest clones take under 3.5%. Regarding this clone: Its specificity is not known.

Overall study findings and caveats: Among the donors, most were white British and more were female, and clonal diversity was possibly underestimated. Spike-specific TCR repertoires showed rising breadth and depth after two AZD1222 doses.

This TCR derives from an adult who received the AZD1222 COVID-19 vaccine. The sequenced sample was peripheral blood, obtained 28 days after the second AZD1222 dose. The chain is built from TRBV12-3 or TRBV12-4 and TRBJ1-5; D gene ambiguous. The DNA of the CDR3 is TGTGCCAGCACAATAACGGGGAATCAGCCCCAGCATTTT. Translation gives CASTITGNQPQHF.